Below are 5 T cell receptor beta chains sequenced from a single sample in a study of PD-L1 blockade in urothelial cancer. The time point here: peripheral blood 6 weeks after treatment start. TCRdb's copy holds only in-frame clones and misses some; the assay was immunoSEQ multiplex PCR. Of 95,000 to 150,000 clones listed, around 86% were seen once; the top ten hold roughly 2.4%. The sequences come from PBMCs, collected around atezolizumab (anti-PD-L1) treatment. These receptors were obtained from a man in his fifties with urothelial cancer.

The genes are TRBV5-1 and TRBJ2-1, with D perhaps TRBD2 (5 bases). This CDR3 is built from 16 residues. Trimming left V 3 bases short and J 0 bases short, with 13 bases between. The germline V gene encodes CDR1 SGHRS and CDR2 YFSETQ. CDR3 residues: CASSSGSTFSYNEQFF. For the CDR3, the DNA is TGCGCCAGCAGCTCGGGGTCGACATTCTCCTACAATGAGCAGTTCTTC.

The chain couples TRBV28 to TRBJ1-1; a possible D gene is TRBD1 (5 bases). Trimming left V 8 bases short and J 4 bases short, with 17 bases between. CDR3 length: 14 amino acids. Germline CDR1 reads MDHEN; CDR2 reads SYDVKM. The CDR3 coding sequence is TGTGCCAGCCTCGGGGGGGTGGTTCTCACTGAAGCTTTCTTT. Translating gives CASLGGVVLTEAFF.

CDR3 sequence reads: CASSTGLDFTDTQYF. The CDR3 DNA follows: TGTGCCAGCAGCACCGGACTAGACTTCACAGATACGCAGTATTTT. The chain recombines TRBV7-9 with TRBJ2-3; TRBD2 aligns across 7 bases. J gave up 2 bases and V 5 bases, and 7 bases lay outside the gene matches. Germline CDR1 is SEHNR and CDR2 is FQNEAQ (reference sequence). The CDR3 covers 15 residues.

This clone showed up just once. This chain connects TRBV5-1 to TRBJ1-6; 8 positions match TRBD1. The CDR3 is made up of 14 amino acids. In germline, CDR1 is SGHRS, CDR2 YFSETQ. Trimming removed 5 bases from V and 10 bases from J; junction bases left unmatched: 8. DNA for the CDR3: TGCGCCAGCAGAGTGGGACAGGCTCTCTCACCCCTCCACTTT. Translation gives CASRVGQALSPLHF. Looking up the rest from reference TRBV5-1 and TRBJ1-6 gives the full variable domain: KAGVTQTPRYLIKTRGQQVTLSCSPISGHRSVSWYQQTPGQGLQFLFEYFSETQRNKGNFPGRFSGRQFSNSRSEMNVSTLELGDSALYLCASRVGQALSPLHFGNGTRLTVT.

The chain has TRBV7-2 and TRBJ2-7; 8 bases align to TRBD1. This CDR3 contains 15 residues. V gave up 2 bases and J gave up 5 bases; unmatched junction bases: 8. Germline CDR1 SGHTA, CDR2 FQGNSA. CDR3 sequence: CASSLMTGVLDEQYF. As DNA, the CDR3 is TGTGCCAGCAGCTTAATGACAGGGGTTCTGGACGAGCAGTACTTC.